The 5 T cell receptor beta chains presented below share a single source sample, sequenced in a study of T cell responses to AZD1222 COVID-19 vaccine. Sequenced by immunoSEQ multiplex PCR; TCRdb stores in-frame clones only, minus some. The sample holds 100,000 to 120,000 clones, less than 95% seen once. The sample in question was peripheral blood, obtained on day 0 of AZD1222 vaccination. These receptors came from an adult in good health.

This chain joins TRBV3-1 (or the pseudogene TRBV3-2) and TRBJ2-5; D gene unclear. This CDR3 is built from 12 residues. Trimming cost V 0 bases and J 6 bases, with 5 bases left between them. Germline lookup yields CDR1 LGHDT and CDR2 YNNKEL (reference sequence). CDR3 nucleotide sequence: TGTGCCAGCAGCCAAGACACGCAGACCCAGTACTTC. Protein sequence: CASSQDTQTQYF.

This clone was recorded only once. V is TRBV7-8 and J is TRBJ2-5, with 8 positions matching TRBD1. V gave up 4 bases and J gave up 4 bases; unmatched junction bases: 2. CDR1 is SGHVS, CDR2 FQNEAQ, per germline. This CDR3 spans 13 amino acids. The CDR3 sequence: CASSYQGAETQYF. The DNA for the CDR3 is TGTGCCAGCAGCTACCAGGGGGCAGAGACCCAGTACTTC.

V gene TRBV10-3 combines with J gene TRBJ1-2, with D perhaps TRBD1 (5 bases). V was cut by 3 bases and J by 2 bases, with 7 bases left in between. Germline V gives CDR1 ENHRY, CDR2 SYGVKD. There are 13 residues in the CDR3. The CDR3 DNA sequence: TGTGCCATCAGTGAAGGGGTAAACTATGGCTACACCTTC. It is translated as CAISEGVNYGYTF.

V usage is TRBV11-3 and J usage is TRBJ2-1; D is possibly TRBD2 (6 bases). Trimming pared 6 bases from V and 5 bases from J, leaving 14 bases between. The CDR3 spans 14 residues. Germline lookup yields CDR1 SGHNT and CDR2 YENEEA. CDR3 protein: CASRPTREHNEQFF. The CDR3 region has the DNA TGTGCCAGCAGGCCGACTAGGGAACACAATGAGCAGTTCTTC.

The rearrangement links TRBV3-1 (or the pseudogene TRBV3-2) to TRBJ1-1; possibly TRBD1 for D (5 bases). This CDR3 is built from 15 residues. Germline-derived CDR1 and CDR2 are LGHDT and YNNKEL (reference sequence). Trimming removed 4 bases at V and 0 bases at J, with 12 bases between. The CDR3: CASSPRGVMNTEAFF. In DNA form, the CDR3 reads TGTGCCAGCAGCCCCCGGGGGGTAATGAACACTGAAGCTTTCTTT.